The clone carrying this T cell receptor (beta chain) was seen more than once but under ten times. Antigen specificity is unknown. The data belong to a study of cytomegalovirus exposure and HLA in healthy donors. Overall study findings and caveats: Sequencing depth roughly uniform across donors was assumed in presence/absence analyses.

Use of 60 Vbeta and 13 Jbeta primers characterized the PCR. Authors' processing steps: In a later analysis, of around 83 million unique beta chains, roughly 9.9 million appeared in at least two donors. Profiled with immunoSEQ multiplex PCR; TCRdb holds only in-frame clones, not every one. V, J and clone size derive from that table, while D and trimming were established from the DNA sequence. The table has about 140,000 clones, roughly 80% seen once. V was cut by 6 bases and J by 0 bases, with 11 bases left in between. Germline V gene lookup returns CDR1 MNHNY and CDR2 SVGAGI (reference sequence). This CDR3 has 14 amino acids.

The chain is built from TRBV6-6 and TRBJ1-1; no clear D. The sample was PBMCs. The receptor was isolated from a man aged 35-49 years in good health and CMV-seronegative. In nucleotides, the CDR3 is TGTGCCAGCAGAGACCACAGCATGAACACTGAAGCTTTCTTT. Its translation is CASRDHSMNTEAFF.